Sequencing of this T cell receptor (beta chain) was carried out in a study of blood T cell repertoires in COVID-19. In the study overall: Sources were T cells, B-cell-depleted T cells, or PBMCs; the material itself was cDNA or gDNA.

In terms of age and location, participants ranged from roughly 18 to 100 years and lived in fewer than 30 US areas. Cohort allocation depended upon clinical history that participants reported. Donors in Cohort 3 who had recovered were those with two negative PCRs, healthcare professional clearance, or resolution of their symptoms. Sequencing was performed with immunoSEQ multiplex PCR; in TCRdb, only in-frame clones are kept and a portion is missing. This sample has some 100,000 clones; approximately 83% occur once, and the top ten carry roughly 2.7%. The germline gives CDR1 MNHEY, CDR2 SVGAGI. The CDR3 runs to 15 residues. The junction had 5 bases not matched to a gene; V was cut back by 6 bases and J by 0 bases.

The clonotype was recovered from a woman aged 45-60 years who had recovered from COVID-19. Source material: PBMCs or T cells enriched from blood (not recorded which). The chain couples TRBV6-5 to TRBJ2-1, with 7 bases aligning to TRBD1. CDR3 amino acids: CASRKGTDSYNEQFF. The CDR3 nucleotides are TGTGCCAGCAGGAAAGGGACAGACTCCTACAATGAGCAGTTCTTC.